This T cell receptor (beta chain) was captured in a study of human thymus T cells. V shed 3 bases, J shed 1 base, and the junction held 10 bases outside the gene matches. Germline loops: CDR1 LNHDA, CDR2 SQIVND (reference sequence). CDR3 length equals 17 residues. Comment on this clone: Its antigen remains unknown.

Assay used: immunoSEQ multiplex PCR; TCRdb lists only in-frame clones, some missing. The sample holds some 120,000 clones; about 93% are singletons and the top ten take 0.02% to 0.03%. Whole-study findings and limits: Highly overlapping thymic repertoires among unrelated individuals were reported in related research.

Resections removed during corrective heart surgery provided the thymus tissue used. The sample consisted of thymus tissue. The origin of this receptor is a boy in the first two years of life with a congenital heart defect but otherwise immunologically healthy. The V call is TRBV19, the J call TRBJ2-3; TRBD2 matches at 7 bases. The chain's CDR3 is CASSIEMGDYGTDTQYF. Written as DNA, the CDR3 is TGTGCCAGTAGTATTGAGATGGGGGACTATGGCACAGATACGCAGTATTTT. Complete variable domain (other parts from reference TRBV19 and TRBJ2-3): DGGITQSPKYLFRKEGQNVTLSCEQNLNHDAMYWYRQDPGQGLRLIYYSQIVNDFQKGDIAEGYSVSREKKESFPLTVTSAQKNPTAFYLCASSIEMGDYGTDTQYFGPGTRLTVL.